Listed below are T cell receptor beta chains from one sample, sequenced in a study of CD8+ T cells in alopecia areata. Assay: immunoSEQ multiplex PCR; the TCRdb copy retains only in-frame clones and omits some. The data contain 190,000 or so clones, roughly 50% of them singletons. Sequences were derived from CD8+ T cells sorted from blood, sampled at week 24, from a patient treated with tofacitinib. The receptors stem from a human donor with alopecia areata. Both conserved end residues are part of each CDR3. The order of the fields is V gene, clone size, D gene, J gene, CDR3 DNA, CDR3 protein. The D gene is left open where the match is weak. Size is stated for part of the rows, as once, few or many counts, or as a class when the clone is expanded.

v_call: TRBV7-9; clone_size: -; d_call: TRBD2; j_call: TRBJ2-1; cdr3_nt: TGTGCCAGCACCGACAAGCGGGGGGGCCCCAATGAGCAGTTCTTC; cdr3_aa: CASTDKRGGPNEQFF
v_call: TRBV4-1; clone_size: -; d_call: -; j_call: TRBJ1-6; cdr3_nt: TGCGCCAGCAGCCCCGGGACTCTCTCCTATAATTCACCCCTCCACTTT; cdr3_aa: CASSPGTLSYNSPLHF
v_call: TRBV29-1; clone_size: once; d_call: -; j_call: TRBJ2-6; cdr3_nt: TGCAGCGTTGAAGATGCAGGTACTGGGGCCAACGTCCTGACTTTC; cdr3_aa: CSVEDAGTGANVLTF
v_call: TRBV4-1; clone_size: -; d_call: -; j_call: TRBJ1-1; cdr3_nt: TGCGCCAGCAGCCACTTCGGGAACACTGAAGCTTTCTTT; cdr3_aa: CASSHFGNTEAFF
v_call: TRBV6-1; clone_size: -; d_call: TRBD1; j_call: TRBJ1-1; cdr3_nt: TGTGCCACGATCCTGATTACAGGGGGCCGTGAAGCTTTCTTT; cdr3_aa: CATILITGGREAFF
v_call: TRBV5-1; clone_size: -; d_call: -; j_call: TRBJ2-2; cdr3_nt: TGCGCCAGCAGCCTATTCGAGGGTAGCACCGGGGAGCTGTTTTTT; cdr3_aa: CASSLFEGSTGELFF
v_call: TRBV7-6; clone_size: -; d_call: -; j_call: TRBJ1-1; cdr3_nt: TGTGCCAGCAGCTTAGAGGCCGAGAACACTGAAGCTTTCTTT; cdr3_aa: CASSLEAENTEAFF
v_call: TRBV30; clone_size: few; d_call: -; j_call: TRBJ2-7; cdr3_nt: TGTGCCTGGAGTCAGGGGAGCTCCTACGAGCAGTACTTC; cdr3_aa: CAWSQGSSYEQYF
v_call: TRBV6-1; clone_size: -; d_call: -; j_call: TRBJ2-1; cdr3_nt: TGTGCCAGCAAGTGGAGGGGTGAGCAGTTCTTC; cdr3_aa: CASKWRGEQFF
v_call: TRBV29-1; clone_size: few; d_call: TRBD2; j_call: TRBJ2-1; cdr3_nt: TGCAGCACATCTAGCGGGGGGGACAATGAGCAGTTCTTC; cdr3_aa: CSTSSGGDNEQFF
v_call: TRBV5-6; clone_size: -; d_call: -; j_call: TRBJ1-2; cdr3_nt: TGTGCCAGCTTTGGGAGGGACTATGGCTACACCTTC; cdr3_aa: CASFGRDYGYTF
v_call: TRBV29-1; clone_size: few; d_call: -; j_call: TRBJ2-7; cdr3_nt: TGCAGCGTTGAAAGGGGGGCTCGCTCCGAGCAGTACTTC; cdr3_aa: CSVERGARSEQYF
v_call: TRBV19; clone_size: once; d_call: -; j_call: TRBJ1-1; cdr3_nt: TGTGCCAGTAGTATTTTCACTGAAGCTTTCTTT; cdr3_aa: CASSIFTEAFF
v_call: TRBV5-6; clone_size: -; d_call: -; j_call: TRBJ2-7; cdr3_nt: TGTGCCAGCAGCTTGGGGGCAGGGTCCTCCTACGAGCAGTACTTC; cdr3_aa: CASSLGAGSSYEQYF
v_call: TRBV29-1; clone_size: few; d_call: TRBD1; j_call: TRBJ2-5; cdr3_nt: TGCAGCGGATACAGGGGAGAAGAGACCCAGTACTTC; cdr3_aa: CSGYRGEETQYF
v_call: TRBV7-9; clone_size: -; d_call: -; j_call: TRBJ1-2; cdr3_nt: TGTGCCAGCAGCTTAGGGGGAGGGGGAACCCGGAGGGGCGGCTACACCTTC; cdr3_aa: CASSLGGGGTRRGGYTF
v_call: TRBV19; clone_size: -; d_call: -; j_call: TRBJ1-4; cdr3_nt: TGTGCCAGTAGTATACTGCAAGGGGAAAAACTGTTTTTT; cdr3_aa: CASSILQGEKLFF
v_call: TRBV25-1; clone_size: few; d_call: -; j_call: TRBJ2-7; cdr3_nt: TGTGCCAGCAGTGATAGCAGGGTATCCTACGAGCAGTACTTC; cdr3_aa: CASSDSRVSYEQYF
v_call: TRBV14; clone_size: -; d_call: -; j_call: TRBJ1-2; cdr3_nt: TGTGCCAGCAGCCCCACGCACAGGGCCTATGGCTACACCTTC; cdr3_aa: CASSPTHRAYGYTF
v_call: TRBV25-1; clone_size: -; d_call: -; j_call: TRBJ2-2; cdr3_nt: TGTGCCAGCAGTGTTGGTTTAGGCGGGGAGCTGTTTTTT; cdr3_aa: CASSVGLGGELFF
v_call: TRBV10-2; clone_size: -; d_call: -; j_call: TRBJ2-6; cdr3_nt: TGCGCCACCCACGGTCGTCAATCTGGGGCCAACGTCCTGACTTTC; cdr3_aa: CATHGRQSGANVLTF
v_call: TRBV9; clone_size: -; d_call: TRBD1; j_call: TRBJ2-7; cdr3_nt: TGTGCCAGCAGCGCCTCACAGGGGGCGGGGGTCCCTTGGTACGAGCAGTACTTC; cdr3_aa: CASSASQGAGVPWYEQYF
v_call: TRBV29-1; clone_size: -; d_call: -; j_call: TRBJ2-1; cdr3_nt: TGCAGCGTTGGCGAGGGGATCAATGAGCAGTTCTTC; cdr3_aa: CSVGEGINEQFF
v_call: TRBV6-1; clone_size: -; d_call: -; j_call: TRBJ2-2; cdr3_nt: TGTGCCAGCAGTGAAGGAGCACACACCGGGGAGCTGTTTTTT; cdr3_aa: CASSEGAHTGELFF
v_call: TRBV7-8; clone_size: -; d_call: -; j_call: TRBJ1-1; cdr3_nt: TGTGCCAGCAGCTTAGTGTCTTTGTCTGAAGCTTTCTTT; cdr3_aa: CASSLVSLSEAFF
v_call: TRBV2; clone_size: few; d_call: -; j_call: TRBJ1-5; cdr3_nt: TGTGCCAGCAGTTGGCAGGAGAGCAATCAGCCCCAGCATTTT; cdr3_aa: CASSWQESNQPQHF
v_call: TRBV6-6; clone_size: -; d_call: -; j_call: TRBJ2-5; cdr3_nt: TGTGCCAGCGGAGAGACCCAGTACTTC; cdr3_aa: CASGETQYF
v_call: TRBV9; clone_size: -; d_call: -; j_call: TRBJ2-3; cdr3_nt: TGTGCCAGCAGCGTAGGAAGCACAGATACGCAGTATTTT; cdr3_aa: CASSVGSTDTQYF
v_call: TRBV7-9; clone_size: -; d_call: -; j_call: TRBJ2-7; cdr3_nt: TGTGCCAGCAGCTTTCGGGAAGCCCCAGGGTACGAGCAGTACTTC; cdr3_aa: CASSFREAPGYEQYF
v_call: TRBV20-1; clone_size: -; d_call: -; j_call: TRBJ2-1; cdr3_nt: TGCAGTGCTAGAGTCGAGAATGAGCAGTTCTTC; cdr3_aa: CSARVENEQFF
v_call: TRBV6-5; clone_size: -; d_call: -; j_call: TRBJ1-2; cdr3_nt: TGTGCCAGCAGTTACGACGGGACGAAGGGCTACACCTTC; cdr3_aa: CASSYDGTKGYTF
v_call: TRBV10-3; clone_size: -; d_call: TRBD1; j_call: TRBJ2-3; cdr3_nt: TGTGCCATCAGTGGAGGGGACAGATCGAAGTTCACAGATACGCAGTATTTT; cdr3_aa: CAISGGDRSKFTDTQYF
v_call: TRBV5-6; clone_size: -; d_call: TRBD1; j_call: TRBJ2-7; cdr3_nt: TGTGCCAGCAGCTTACAGGGGGCGCGAGGCGAGCAGTACTTC; cdr3_aa: CASSLQGARGEQYF
v_call: TRBV6-5; clone_size: -; d_call: TRBD1; j_call: TRBJ2-3; cdr3_nt: TGTGCCAGCAGTTACTCAGGGGGCCAGGCAGATACGCAGTATTTT; cdr3_aa: CASSYSGGQADTQYF
v_call: TRBV27; clone_size: -; d_call: -; j_call: TRBJ2-2; cdr3_nt: TGTGCCAGCAGTTTGATAGGGAACACCGGGGAGCTGTTTTTT; cdr3_aa: CASSLIGNTGELFF
v_call: TRBV7-9; clone_size: -; d_call: -; j_call: TRBJ1-1; cdr3_nt: TGTGCCAGCAGCTTAGCCCGAACCGGGACACAGAACACTGAAGCTTTCTTT; cdr3_aa: CASSLARTGTQNTEAFF
v_call: TRBV2; clone_size: once; d_call: -; j_call: TRBJ2-7; cdr3_nt: TGTGCCAGCAGCCCACGCGACGAGCAGTACTTC; cdr3_aa: CASSPRDEQYF
v_call: TRBV2; clone_size: once; d_call: -; j_call: TRBJ2-5; cdr3_nt: TGTGCCAGCAACCGAGGGGCGGAAGAGACCCAGTACTTC; cdr3_aa: CASNRGAEETQYF
v_call: TRBV2; clone_size: once; d_call: -; j_call: TRBJ2-7; cdr3_nt: TGTGCCAGCAGTGACAGCGTACTCTACGAGCAGTACTTC; cdr3_aa: CASSDSVLYEQYF
v_call: TRBV7-9; clone_size: -; d_call: TRBD2; j_call: TRBJ2-1; cdr3_nt: TGTGCCAGCAGCACGACTAGCGGGGAAGGGAGGTCGGATGAGCAGTTCTTC; cdr3_aa: CASSTTSGEGRSDEQFF